The T cell receptor beta chain described here comes from a study of T-cell memory formation after mild COVID-19. Study findings and constraints: Of the contracting clones, CD4+ ones lay mainly in CM and EM, and CD8+ ones in EMRA. Some clones that responded turned up in pre-infection memory, which suggests that cross-reactive memory joined in. CD4+ bias marked clones expanding day 15 to 37, unlike balanced contracting clones.

In regard to this clonotype: Antigen specificity is unknown.

The authors produced TCR alpha and TCR beta cDNA libraries with sample barcodes and UMIs by 5'RACE using constant-segment primers. TCRdb recomputed calls from the 5' RACE reads with MiXCR, one row per CDR3 protein. The sample has about 390,000 distinct CDR3 sequences; approximately 21% are singletons. This CDR3 spans 16 amino acids. Germline lookup yields CDR1 DFQATT and CDR2 SNEGSKA (reference sequence). Trimming cost V 0 bases and J 4 bases; bases outside gene matches: 7. The sequenced sample was PBMCs or a T cell subset sorted from them (not recorded which). The J gene is TRBJ2-7, the V gene TRBV20-1; 12 positions match TRBD2. This receptor was obtained from an adult woman who had mild COVID-19 (a few samples of this study predate the infection). Cell type and time point are not known. CDR3 sequence (DNA): TGCAGTGCTAGAGAGTGGGCTAGCGGGAGGGATTACGAGCAGTACTTC. Translating it yields CSAREWASGRDYEQYF.